The subject of this entry is one T cell receptor (beta chain). The entry originates in a study of blood T cell repertoires in COVID-19. In the study overall: Sources were T cells, B-cell-depleted T cells, or PBMCs; the material itself was cDNA or gDNA.

The authors' processing: Amplification with reference gene primers provided the estimates of nucleated cell counts. Profiling relied on immunoSEQ multiplex PCR, and the TCRdb table lists in-frame clones only, not all of them. V, J and clone size reflect that table, while D and trimming were determined from the DNA. The sample lists roughly 260,000 clones, around 86% occurring once. The CDR3 contains 13 residues. The junction had 5 bases not matched to a gene; V was cut back by 6 bases and J by 6 bases. This rearrangement joins TRBV12-3 or TRBV12-4 to TRBJ2-3; 8 positions agree with TRBD2. This clonotype originated in a man aged 40-49 years who had recovered from COVID-19. The sample consisted of peripheral blood. This CDR3 reads CASSLGGRDTQYF. CDR3 DNA sequence: TGTGCCAGCAGCTTGGGCGGGAGGGATACGCAGTATTTT.